A selection of T cell receptor beta chains follows, all from one sample in a study of cytomegalovirus exposure and HLA in healthy donors. The table came from immunoSEQ multiplex PCR; TCRdb's copy has only in-frame clones and leaves some out. The sample lists 85,000 to 100,000 clones, around nine tenths occurring once. Material for sequencing was PBMCs. These receptors came from a man in his thirties or forties in good health and CMV-seropositive. Each CDR3 is given with its conserved first and last residue. The order of the fields is J gene, V gene, D gene, clone size, CDR3 protein, CDR3 DNA. The D gene is left open where the match is weak. Clone size is not always given. Where it is, it says once, few, many or a class for expanded clones.

j_gene: TRBJ2-3; v_gene: TRBV5-1; d_gene: TRBD1; abundance: few; CDR3aa: CASSLVGQGSTDTQYF; CDR3nt: TGCGCCAGCAGCTTGGTGGGACAGGGGAGCACAGATACGCAGTATTTT
j_gene: TRBJ1-5; v_gene: TRBV5-1; d_gene: TRBD1; abundance: -; CDR3aa: CASSQTGNSNQPQHF; CDR3nt: TGCGCCAGCAGCCAGACAGGGAATAGCAATCAGCCCCAGCATTTT
j_gene: TRBJ2-5; v_gene: TRBV7-2; d_gene: -; abundance: once; CDR3aa: CASSPRQVETQYF; CDR3nt: TGTGCCAGCAGCCCAAGACAGGTGGAGACCCAGTACTTC
j_gene: TRBJ2-7; v_gene: TRBV7-8; d_gene: -; abundance: -; CDR3aa: CASSLDWASYEQYF; CDR3nt: TGTGCCAGCAGCTTAGATTGGGCCAGCTACGAGCAGTACTTC
j_gene: TRBJ2-2; v_gene: TRBV19; d_gene: -; abundance: few; CDR3aa: CASSTMALTITGELFF; CDR3nt: TGTGCCAGTAGTACCATGGCCCTAACTATCACCGGGGAGCTGTTTTTT
j_gene: TRBJ1-5; v_gene: TRBV2; d_gene: -; abundance: -; CDR3aa: CASGQISNQPQHF; CDR3nt: TGTGCCAGTGGACAGATCAGCAATCAGCCCCAGCATTTT
j_gene: TRBJ2-5; v_gene: TRBV7-2; d_gene: -; abundance: -; CDR3aa: CASSFSTRETQYF; CDR3nt: TGTGCCAGCAGCTTTTCTACGAGAGAGACCCAGTACTTC
j_gene: TRBJ1-2; v_gene: TRBV7-9; d_gene: -; abundance: -; CDR3aa: CASSFGGDGYTF; CDR3nt: TGTGCCAGCAGCTTCGGGGGAGATGGCTACACCTTC
j_gene: TRBJ2-1; v_gene: TRBV5-4; d_gene: TRBD2; abundance: -; CDR3aa: CASSRLAGGNEQFF; CDR3nt: TGTGCCAGCAGCCGGCTAGCGGGAGGGAATGAGCAGTTCTTC
j_gene: TRBJ1-1; v_gene: TRBV6-5; d_gene: -; abundance: -; CDR3aa: CASSYATGPEAFF; CDR3nt: TGTGCCAGCAGTTACGCAACAGGCCCTGAAGCTTTCTTT
j_gene: TRBJ2-6; v_gene: TRBV27; d_gene: -; abundance: -; CDR3aa: CASSSDSPMNSGANVLTF; CDR3nt: TGTGCCAGCAGTTCGGACAGCCCCATGAACTCTGGGGCCAACGTCCTGACTTTC
j_gene: TRBJ2-7; v_gene: TRBV29-1; d_gene: TRBD2; abundance: -; CDR3aa: CSVESGRRYEQYF; CDR3nt: TGCAGCGTTGAAAGCGGGAGGCGATACGAGCAGTACTTC
j_gene: TRBJ1-2; v_gene: TRBV5-1; d_gene: -; abundance: -; CDR3aa: CASSGGQDYYGYTF; CDR3nt: TGCGCCAGCAGCGGCGGACAAGATTACTATGGCTACACCTTC
j_gene: TRBJ1-1; v_gene: TRBV2; d_gene: -; abundance: -; CDR3aa: CASRDRTGTPEAFF; CDR3nt: TGTGCCAGCAGGGACCGAACAGGGACCCCTGAAGCTTTCTTT
j_gene: TRBJ1-1; v_gene: TRBV6-5; d_gene: -; abundance: -; CDR3aa: CASGNYQGMNTEAFF; CDR3nt: TGTGCCAGCGGCAACTACCAGGGGATGAACACTGAAGCTTTCTTT
j_gene: TRBJ1-2; v_gene: TRBV7-9; d_gene: -; abundance: -; CDR3aa: CASSLEAGPGYTF; CDR3nt: TGTGCCAGCAGCTTAGAGGCGGGTCCCGGCTACACCTTC
j_gene: TRBJ2-7; v_gene: TRBV30; d_gene: TRBD1; abundance: -; CDR3aa: CAWIRTGGSSYEQYF; CDR3nt: TGTGCCTGGATAAGGACAGGGGGCAGTTCCTACGAGCAGTACTTC
j_gene: TRBJ2-7; v_gene: TRBV28; d_gene: TRBD1; abundance: once; CDR3aa: CATRPPTGSSYEQYF; CDR3nt: TGTGCCACACGCCCCCCGACAGGGTCCTCCTACGAGCAGTACTTC
j_gene: TRBJ2-1; v_gene: TRBV7-9; d_gene: TRBD2; abundance: -; CDR3aa: CASSLVIAGYGEQFF; CDR3nt: TGTGCCAGCAGCTTGGTGATAGCGGGATATGGTGAGCAGTTCTTC
j_gene: TRBJ2-5; v_gene: TRBV4-2; d_gene: TRBD2; abundance: -; CDR3aa: CASSQEGSGVQETQYF; CDR3nt: TGTGCCAGCAGCCAAGAGGGTAGCGGGGTTCAAGAGACCCAGTACTTC
j_gene: TRBJ2-7; v_gene: TRBV15; d_gene: -; abundance: -; CDR3aa: CATSRGNAQGQYF; CDR3nt: TGTGCCACCAGCAGAGGAAATGCTCAGGGGCAGTACTTC
j_gene: TRBJ2-1; v_gene: TRBV18; d_gene: TRBD2; abundance: -; CDR3aa: CASSPRLAGGSYNEQFF; CDR3nt: TGTGCCAGCTCACCGCGACTAGCGGGAGGTTCCTACAATGAGCAGTTCTTC